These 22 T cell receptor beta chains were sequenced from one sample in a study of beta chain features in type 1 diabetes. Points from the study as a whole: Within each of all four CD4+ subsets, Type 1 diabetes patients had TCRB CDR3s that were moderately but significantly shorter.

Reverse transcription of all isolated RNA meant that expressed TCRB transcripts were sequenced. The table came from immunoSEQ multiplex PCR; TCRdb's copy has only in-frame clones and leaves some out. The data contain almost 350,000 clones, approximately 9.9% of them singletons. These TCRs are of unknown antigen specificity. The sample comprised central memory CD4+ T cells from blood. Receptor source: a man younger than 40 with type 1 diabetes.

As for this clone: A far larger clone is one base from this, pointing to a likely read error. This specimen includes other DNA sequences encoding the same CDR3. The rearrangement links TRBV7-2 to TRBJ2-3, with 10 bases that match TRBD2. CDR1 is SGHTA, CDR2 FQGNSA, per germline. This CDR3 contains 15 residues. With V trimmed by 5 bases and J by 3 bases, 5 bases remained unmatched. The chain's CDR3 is CASSPGLAETDTQYF. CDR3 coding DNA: TGTGCCAGCAGCCCCGGACTAGCGGAAACAGATACGCAGTATTTT.

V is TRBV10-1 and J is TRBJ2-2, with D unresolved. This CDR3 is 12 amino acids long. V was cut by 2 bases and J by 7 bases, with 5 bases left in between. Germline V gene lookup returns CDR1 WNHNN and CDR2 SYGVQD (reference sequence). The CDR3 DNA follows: TGCGCCAGCAGTGAGGGGGACGGGGAGCTGTTTTTT. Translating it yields CASSEGDGELFF.

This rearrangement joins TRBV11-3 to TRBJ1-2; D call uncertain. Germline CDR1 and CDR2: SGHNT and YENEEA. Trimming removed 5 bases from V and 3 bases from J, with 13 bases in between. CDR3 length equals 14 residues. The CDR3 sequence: CASSPREVDYGYTF. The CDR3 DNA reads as TGTGCCAGCAGCCCACGAGAGGTGGACTATGGCTACACCTTC.

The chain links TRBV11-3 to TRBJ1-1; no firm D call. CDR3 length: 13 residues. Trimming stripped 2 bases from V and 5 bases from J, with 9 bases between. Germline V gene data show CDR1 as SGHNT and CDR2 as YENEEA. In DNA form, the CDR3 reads TGTGCCAGCAGCTTACAAATGGGGACTGAAGCTTTCTTT. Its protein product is CASSLQMGTEAFF.

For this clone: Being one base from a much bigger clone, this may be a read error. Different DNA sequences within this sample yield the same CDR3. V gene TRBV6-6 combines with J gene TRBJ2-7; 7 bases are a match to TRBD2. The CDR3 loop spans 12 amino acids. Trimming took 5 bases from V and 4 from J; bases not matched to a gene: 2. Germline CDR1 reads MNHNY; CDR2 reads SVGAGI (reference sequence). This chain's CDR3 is CASSPGGYEQYF. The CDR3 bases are TGTGCCAGCAGTCCCGGGGGGTACGAGCAGTACTTC.

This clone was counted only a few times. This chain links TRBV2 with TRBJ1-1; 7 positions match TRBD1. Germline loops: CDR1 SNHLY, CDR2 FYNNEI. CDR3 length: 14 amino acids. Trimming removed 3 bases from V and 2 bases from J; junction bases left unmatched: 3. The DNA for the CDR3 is TGTGCCAGCAGTGACCGGGACAGCAACACTGAAGCTTTCTTT. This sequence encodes CASSDRDSNTEAFF.

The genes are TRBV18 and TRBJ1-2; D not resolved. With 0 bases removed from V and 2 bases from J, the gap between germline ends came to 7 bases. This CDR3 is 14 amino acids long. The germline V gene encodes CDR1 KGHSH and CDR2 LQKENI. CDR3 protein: CASSPPAENYGYTF. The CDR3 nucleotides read TGTGCCAGCTCACCACCGGCGGAGAACTATGGCTACACCTTC.

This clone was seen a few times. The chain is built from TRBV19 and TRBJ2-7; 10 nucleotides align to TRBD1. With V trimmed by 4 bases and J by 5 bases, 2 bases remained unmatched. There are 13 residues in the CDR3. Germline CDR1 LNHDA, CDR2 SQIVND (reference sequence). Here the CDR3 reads CASSRQGADEQYF. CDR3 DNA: TGTGCCAGTAGTAGACAGGGGGCCGACGAGCAGTACTTC. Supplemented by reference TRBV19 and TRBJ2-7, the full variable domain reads DGGITQSPKYLFRKEGQNVTLSCEQNLNHDAMYWYRQDPGQGLRLIYYSQIVNDFQKGDIAEGYSVSREKKESFPLTVTSAQKNPTAFYLCASSRQGADEQYFGPGTRLTVT.

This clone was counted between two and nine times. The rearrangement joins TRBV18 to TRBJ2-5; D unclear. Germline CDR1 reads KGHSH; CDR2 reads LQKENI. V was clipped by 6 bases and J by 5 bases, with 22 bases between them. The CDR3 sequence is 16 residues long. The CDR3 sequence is CASSSGKNSQDETQYF. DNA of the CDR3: TGTGCCAGCTCCTCTGGAAAGAACTCCCAAGATGAGACCCAGTACTTC.

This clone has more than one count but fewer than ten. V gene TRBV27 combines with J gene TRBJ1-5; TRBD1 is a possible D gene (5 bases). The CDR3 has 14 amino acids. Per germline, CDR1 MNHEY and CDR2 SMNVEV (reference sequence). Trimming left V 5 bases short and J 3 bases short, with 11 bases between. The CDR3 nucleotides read TGTGCCAGCAGTCGGGACGAATTCAATCAGCCCCAGCATTTT. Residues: CASSRDEFNQPQHF.

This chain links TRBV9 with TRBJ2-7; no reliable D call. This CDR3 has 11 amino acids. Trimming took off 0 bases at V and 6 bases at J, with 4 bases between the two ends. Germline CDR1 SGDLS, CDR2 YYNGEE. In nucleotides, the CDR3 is TGTGCCAGCAGCGTAGATATCGAGCAGTACTTC. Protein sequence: CASSVDIEQYF.

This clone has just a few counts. The CDR3 is CASSVWASGNTIYF. DNA for the CDR3: TGTGCCAGCAGCGTATGGGCCTCTGGAAACACCATATATTTT. The rearrangement uses TRBV9 and TRBJ1-3; D unclear. In germline, CDR1 is SGDLS, CDR2 YYNGEE. V was pared by 1 base and J by 0 bases, with 5 bases between. The CDR3 runs 14 residues.

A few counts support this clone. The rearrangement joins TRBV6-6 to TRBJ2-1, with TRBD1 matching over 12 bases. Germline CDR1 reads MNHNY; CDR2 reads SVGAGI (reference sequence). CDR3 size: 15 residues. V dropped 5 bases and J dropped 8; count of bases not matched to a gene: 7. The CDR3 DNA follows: TGTGCCAGCAGTGGCCGGGACAGGGGGCATGATGAGCAGTTCTTC. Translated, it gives CASSGRDRGHDEQFF.

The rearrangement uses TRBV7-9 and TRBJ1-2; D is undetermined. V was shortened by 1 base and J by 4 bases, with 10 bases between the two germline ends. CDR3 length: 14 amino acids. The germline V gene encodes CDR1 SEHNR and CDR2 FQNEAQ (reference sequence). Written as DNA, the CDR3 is TGTGCCAGCAGCTTAGGGACGGCCTTCTATGGCTACACCTTC. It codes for CASSLGTAFYGYTF.

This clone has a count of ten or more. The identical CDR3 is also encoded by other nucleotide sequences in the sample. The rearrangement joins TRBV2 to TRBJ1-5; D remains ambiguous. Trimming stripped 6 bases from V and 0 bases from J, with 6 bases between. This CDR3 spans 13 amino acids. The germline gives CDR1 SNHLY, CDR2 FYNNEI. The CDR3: CASRPDSNQPQHF. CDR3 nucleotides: TGTGCCAGCAGGCCGGATAGCAATCAGCCCCAGCATTTT.

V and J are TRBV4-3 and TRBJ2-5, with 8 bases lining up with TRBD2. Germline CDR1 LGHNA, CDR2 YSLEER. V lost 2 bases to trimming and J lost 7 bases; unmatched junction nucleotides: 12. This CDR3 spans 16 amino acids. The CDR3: CASSQLVNEAGVTQYF. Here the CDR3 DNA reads TGCGCCAGCAGCCAACTTGTGAATGAAGCGGGGGTGACCCAGTACTTC.

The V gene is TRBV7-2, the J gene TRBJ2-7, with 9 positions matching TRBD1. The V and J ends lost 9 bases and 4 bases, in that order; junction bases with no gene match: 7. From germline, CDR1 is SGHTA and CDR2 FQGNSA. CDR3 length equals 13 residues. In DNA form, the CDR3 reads TGTGCCAGTACCGGGACAGGGAGTTACGAGCAGTACTTC. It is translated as CASTGTGSYEQYF.

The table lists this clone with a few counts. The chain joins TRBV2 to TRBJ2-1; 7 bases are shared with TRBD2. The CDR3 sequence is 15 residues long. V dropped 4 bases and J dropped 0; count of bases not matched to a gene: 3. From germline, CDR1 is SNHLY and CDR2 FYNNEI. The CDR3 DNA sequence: TGTGCCAGCAGTGTGTGGGGGGGCTCCTACAATGAGCAGTTCTTC. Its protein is CASSVWGGSYNEQFF.

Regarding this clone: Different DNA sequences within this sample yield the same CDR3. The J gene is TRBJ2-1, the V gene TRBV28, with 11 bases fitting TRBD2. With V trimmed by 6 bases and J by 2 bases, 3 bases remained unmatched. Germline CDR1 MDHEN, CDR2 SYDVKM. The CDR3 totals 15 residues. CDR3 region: CASSSSGGPYNEQFF. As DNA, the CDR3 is TGTGCCAGCAGCTCTAGCGGGGGGCCCTACAATGAGCAGTTCTTC. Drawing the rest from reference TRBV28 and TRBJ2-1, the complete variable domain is DVKVTQSSRYLVKRTGEKVFLECVQDMDHENMFWYRQDPGLGLRLIYFSYDVKMKEKGDIPEGYSVSREKKERFSLILESASTNQTSMYLCASSSSGGPYNEQFFGPGTRLTVL.

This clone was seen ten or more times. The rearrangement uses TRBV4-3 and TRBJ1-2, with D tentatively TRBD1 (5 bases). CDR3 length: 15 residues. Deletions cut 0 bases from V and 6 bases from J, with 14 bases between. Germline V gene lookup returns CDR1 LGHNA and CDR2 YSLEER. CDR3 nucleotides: TGCGCCAGCAGCCAAGAGGAAAGGGGCGCGAATGGCTACACCTTC. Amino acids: CASSQEERGANGYTF.

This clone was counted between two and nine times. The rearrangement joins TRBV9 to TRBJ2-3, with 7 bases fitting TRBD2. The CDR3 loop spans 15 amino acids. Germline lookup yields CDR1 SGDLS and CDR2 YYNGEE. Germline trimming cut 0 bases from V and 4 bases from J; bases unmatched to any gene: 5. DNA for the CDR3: TGTGCCAGCAGCGTAGGGGCGGGGGTGTCAGATACGCAGTATTTT. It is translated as CASSVGAGVSDTQYF.

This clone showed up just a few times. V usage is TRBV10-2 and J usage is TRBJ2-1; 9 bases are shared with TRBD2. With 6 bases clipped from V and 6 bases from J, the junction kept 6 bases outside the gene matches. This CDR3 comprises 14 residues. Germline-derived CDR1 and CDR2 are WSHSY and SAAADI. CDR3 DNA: TGCGCCAGCAGGGGAGCGGGGGGCGGCAATGAGCAGTTCTTC. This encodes CASRGAGGGNEQFF.